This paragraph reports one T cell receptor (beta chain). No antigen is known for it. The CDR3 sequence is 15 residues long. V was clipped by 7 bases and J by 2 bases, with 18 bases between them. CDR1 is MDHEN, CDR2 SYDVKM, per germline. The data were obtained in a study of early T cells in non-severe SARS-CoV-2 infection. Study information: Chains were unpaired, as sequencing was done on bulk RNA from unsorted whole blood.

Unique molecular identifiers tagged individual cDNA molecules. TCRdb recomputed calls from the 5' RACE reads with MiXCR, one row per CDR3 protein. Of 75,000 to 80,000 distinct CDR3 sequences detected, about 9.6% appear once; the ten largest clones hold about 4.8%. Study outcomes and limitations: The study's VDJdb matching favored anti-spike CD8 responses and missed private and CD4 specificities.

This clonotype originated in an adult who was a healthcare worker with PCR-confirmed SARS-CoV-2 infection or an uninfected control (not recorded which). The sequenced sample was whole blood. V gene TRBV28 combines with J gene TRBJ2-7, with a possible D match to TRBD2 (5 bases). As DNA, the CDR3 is TGTGCCAGCACCCCGGGAACGGGCTGGACCTACGAGCAGTACTTC. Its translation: CASTPGTGWTYEQYF.